A single sample is the source of the 30 T cell receptor beta chains below, sequenced in a study of CD8 T cells in ankylosing spondylitis. TCRdb itself ran the 5' RACE reads through MiXCR, one entry per CDR3 protein. The sample includes 200,000 to 300,000 distinct CDR3 sequences, around a tenth of them seen just once. The material sequenced was blood, either unsorted or a sorted T cell fraction (not recorded which). These receptor sequences come from a male donor with ankylosing spondylitis or in good health (not recorded which).

Ten or more counts support this clonotype. The chain employs TRBV3-1 and TRBJ2-1; TRBD2 matches at 8 bases. The CDR3 has 16 residues. The V segment lost 4 bases and the J segment 0 bases; nucleotides outside the gene matches: 5. Germline V gene sequence: CDR1 LGHDT, CDR2 YNNKEL (reference sequence). In nucleotides, the CDR3 is TGTGCCAGCAGCCGATCCAGCGGGGGCTCCTACAATGAGCAGTTCTTC. It translates to CASSRSSGGSYNEQFF.

This clonotype showed up just a few times. This chain joins TRBV4-1 and TRBJ2-2; 7 bases map to TRBD2. The CDR3 loop spans 18 amino acids. Germline CDR1 MGHRA, CDR2 YSYEKL. With 2 bases clipped from V and 4 bases from J, the junction kept 13 bases outside the gene matches. The CDR3 region is CASSQPFGERGGTGELFF. CDR3 bases: TGCGCCAGCAGCCAACCTTTCGGGGAGCGGGGAGGCACCGGGGAGCTGTTTTTT.

The chain recombines TRBV5-1 with TRBJ1-2, with D unclear. Trimming cost V 0 bases and J 9 bases, with 12 bases left between them. The CDR3 is 13 residues long. Germline V CDR1 and CDR2: SGHRS, YFSETQ. The CDR3, as DNA: TGCGCCAGCAGCTTGGATTATGTAGGAAGCTACACCTTC. This codes for CASSLDYVGSYTF.

This clonotype appeared many times. The chain couples TRBV21-1 to TRBJ2-7. TRBV21-1 is recorded as a pseudogene. This CDR3 spans 11 amino acids. This chain's CDR3 is CASSARHEQYF. CDR3 DNA: TGTGCCAGCAGCGCCCGACACGAGCAGTACTTC.

Many counts were recorded for this clonotype. V and J are TRBV5-1 and TRBJ1-2, with D perhaps TRBD1 (5 bases). CDR3 length: 14 residues. Trimming stripped 4 bases from V and 4 bases from J, with 14 bases between. Germline-derived CDR1 and CDR2 are SGHRS and YFSETQ. CDR3 nucleotide sequence: TGCGCCAGCAGCCTAATTGAGGGGACCTATGGCTACACCTTC. It is translated as CASSLIEGTYGYTF. The complete variable domain, with remaining parts taken from reference TRBV5-1 and TRBJ1-2, reads KAGVTQTPRYLIKTRGQQVTLSCSPISGHRSVSWYQQTPGQGLQFLFEYFSETQRNKGNFPGRFSGRQFSNSRSEMNVSTLELGDSALYLCASSLIEGTYGYTFGSGTRLTVV.

The J gene is TRBJ1-1, the V gene TRBV19, with a tentative D call TRBD1 (5 bases). CDR1 is LNHDA and CDR2 is SQIVND in the germline V gene (reference sequence). The CDR3 contains 12 residues. With 10 bases removed from V and 4 bases from J, the gap between germline ends came to 13 bases. The CDR3 DNA sequence: TGTGCCACCAGGGAAAAAGGCACTGAAGCTTTCTTT. As protein: CATREKGTEAFF. Looking up the rest from reference TRBV19 and TRBJ1-1 gives the full variable domain: DGGITQSPKYLFRKEGQNVTLSCEQNLNHDAMYWYRQDPGQGLRLIYYSQIVNDFQKGDIAEGYSVSREKKESFPLTVTSAQKNPTAFYLCATREKGTEAFFGQGTRLTVV.

Concerning this clonotype itself: With a much larger clone just one base away, this may be a read error. This chain joins TRBV5-1 and TRBJ2-7; 10 bases are shared with TRBD2. Germline V CDR1 and CDR2: SGHRS, YFSETQ. This CDR3 has 14 residues. In DNA form, the CDR3 reads TGCGTCAGCAGCTCGACTAGCGGGTCCCACGAGCAGTACTTC. Encoded protein: CVSSSTSGSHEQYF.

This clonotype was recorded at least ten times. The chain joins TRBV20-1 to TRBJ2-3, with a weak D call TRBD2 (6 bases). The CDR3 sequence is 15 residues long. Trimming shortened V by 6 bases and J by 4 bases, and 20 bases separated the two germline ends. Per the germline V gene, CDR1 is DFQATT and CDR2 is SNEGSKA (reference sequence). Here the CDR3 DNA reads TGCAGTGCCATATGGCCTGTCGGGGGTGCAGATACGCAGTATTTT. It yields the protein CSAIWPVGGADTQYF.

The genes are TRBV5-1 and TRBJ2-1, with 7 bases identical to TRBD2. The junction had 5 bases not matched to a gene; V was cut back by 0 bases and J by 5 bases. The germline gives CDR1 SGHRS, CDR2 YFSETQ. This CDR3 contains 15 residues. DNA of the CDR3: TGCGCCAGCAGCTTGGTCGGGAGGAGGGACAATGAGCAGTTCTTC. Translating gives CASSLVGRRDNEQFF.

The table lists this clonotype with many counts. V gene TRBV5-1 combines with J gene TRBJ2-7; D might be TRBD2 (6 bases). The CDR3 has 17 residues. Germline loops: CDR1 SGHRS, CDR2 YFSETQ. V was shortened by 3 bases and J by 0 bases, with 19 bases between the two germline ends. The CDR3 DNA reads TGCGCCAGCAGCTCGGCCCCCGGGCAGGACTACTCCTACGAGCAGTACTTC. Its translation is CASSSAPGQDYSYEQYF.

The chain's CDR3 is CASSLAGGAFF. The DNA of the CDR3 is TGTGCCAGCAGCCTGGCAGGGGGAGCTTTCTTT. The gene calls are TRBV5-5 and TRBJ1-1, with TRBD1 identical over 7 bases. Germline lookup yields CDR1 SGHKS and CDR2 YYEKEE (reference sequence). V shed 4 bases and J 10 bases; nucleotides not matched to a gene: 4. This CDR3 is built from 11 residues.

Details on this clonotype: This may be a read error: a much more frequent sequence differs by one nucleotide. The chain employs TRBV29-1 and TRBJ2-7, with TRBD2 as a possible D gene (6 bases). Trimming removed 4 bases at V and 6 bases at J, with 10 bases between. CDR3 size: 11 residues. Per the germline V gene, CDR1 is SQVTM and CDR2 is ANQGSEA. For the CDR3, the DNA is TGCAGCGTTGGGGGGGTTCGCGAGCAGTACTTC. Its protein product is CSVGGVREQYF.

This clonotype was seen ten or more times. This chain links TRBV6-1 with TRBJ2-3; the match to TRBD2 covers 12 bases. The V and J ends lost 8 bases and 4 bases, in that order; junction bases with no gene match: 13. There are 17 residues in the CDR3. CDR1 is MNHNS and CDR2 is SASEGT in the germline V gene. CDR3 sequence (DNA): TGTGCCAGCTGTCCTAGCGGGGGGGCCGGTTCACCAGATACGCAGTATTTT. Its protein is CASCPSGGAGSPDTQYF.

The rearrangement links TRBV5-1 to TRBJ2-1, with D uncertain. CDR3 size: 11 residues. CDR1 SGHRS and CDR2 YFSETQ come from the germline V gene. Between the trimmed V and J ends, which lost 3 bases and 8 bases, there was a span of 6 bases. The CDR3 bases are TGCGCCAGCAGCTCTAGGGATGAGCAGTTCTTC. Translation: CASSSRDEQFF.

In this sample, this clonotype turned up many times. The V and J genes are TRBV5-1 and TRBJ2-7; D is possibly TRBD1 (6 bases). This CDR3 contains 15 residues. V dropped 4 bases and J dropped 0 bases, with 14 bases sitting between them. The germline CDR1 and CDR2 sequences are SGHRS and YFSETQ. This chain's CDR3 is CASSQDSTASYEQYF. The CDR3 region has the DNA TGCGCCAGCAGCCAGGACAGCACTGCCTCCTACGAGCAGTACTTC.

In its sample, this clonotype was seen many times. The genes are TRBV12-3 or TRBV12-4 and TRBJ1-1; 8 bases map to TRBD1. After removal of 3 bases from V and 3 bases from J, the junction contained 6 bases not matched to a gene. The length of the CDR3 is 15 residues. CDR3 nucleotides: TGTGCCAGCAGTTTCATCAGGGGGCGCGACACTGAAGCTTTCTTT. It specifies CASSFIRGRDTEAFF.

This clonotype was counted ten times or more. The chain couples TRBV12-3 or TRBV12-4 to TRBJ2-1, with 7 bases fitting TRBD1. The trim removed 6 bases at V and 10 bases at J, leaving 15 bases unmatched. The CDR3 sequence is 15 residues long. This CDR3 reads CASRQGTAHGPEQFF. CDR3 DNA sequence: TGTGCCAGCAGACAAGGGACAGCTCACGGTCCCGAGCAGTTCTTC.

This clonotype was picked up many times. V usage is TRBV5-1 and J usage is TRBJ2-7, with a possible D match to TRBD1 (6 bases). V was clipped by 4 bases and J by 5 bases, with 13 bases between them. Germline V gives CDR1 SGHRS, CDR2 YFSETQ. This CDR3 spans 13 amino acids. The CDR3 DNA is TGCGCCAGCAGCCTGATTGGGACAAACGAGCAGTACTTC. Translating gives CASSLIGTNEQYF.

This clonotype was recorded many times. V gene TRBV3-1 combines with J gene TRBJ2-3; 14 nucleotides agree with TRBD2. CDR1 is LGHDT and CDR2 is YNNKEL in the germline V gene (reference sequence). This CDR3 is 16 amino acids long. With 3 bases clipped from V and 6 bases from J, the junction kept 5 bases outside the gene matches. This CDR3 is CASSHEGLAGADTQYF. For the CDR3, the DNA is TGTGCCAGCAGCCACGAGGGACTAGCGGGAGCTGATACGCAGTATTTT.

CDR3 nucleotide sequence: TGTGCCAGCAGCGCCCCGGGACTAGCGACCTACGAGCAGTACTTC. Translated, it gives CASSAPGLATYEQYF. The J gene is TRBJ2-7, the V gene TRBV7-9; TRBD2 aligns across 10 bases. Per the germline V gene, CDR1 is SEHNR and CDR2 is FQNEAQ (reference sequence). Trimming removed 5 bases from V and 2 bases from J; junction bases left unmatched: 6. The CDR3 spans 15 residues.

This clonotype was seen many times. The chain couples TRBV5-1 to TRBJ2-5; D is unresolved. Germline CDR1 is SGHRS and CDR2 is YFSETQ. CDR3 length: 13 amino acids. The V and J ends lost 5 bases and 1 base respectively, with 9 bases between them. The CDR3 loop is CASRQELQETQYF. CDR3 in DNA: TGCGCCAGCAGGCAGGAACTCCAAGAGACCCAGTACTTC.

This clonotype was detected ten times or more. This chain connects TRBV20-1 to TRBJ2-1, with D hard to call. The V and J ends lost 6 bases and 4 bases respectively, with 19 bases between them. CDR1 is DFQATT and CDR2 is SNEGSKA in the germline V gene (reference sequence). The CDR3 spans 15 residues. The CDR3 bases are TGCAGTGCCGTCGCGCCGGTCACCCTATACAATGAGCAGTTCTTC. Protein: CSAVAPVTLYNEQFF.

The chain joins TRBV7-8 to TRBJ2-1; 14 nucleotides line up with TRBD2. Germline V CDR1 and CDR2: SGHVS, FQNEAQ. The V segment lost 5 bases and the J segment 1 base; nucleotides outside the gene matches: 13. The CDR3 runs to 20 residues. The CDR3 bases are TGTGCCAGCAGCGGGACTAGCGGGAGCCCCGGACTCTGGTCCTACAATGAGCAGTTCTTC. It yields the protein CASSGTSGSPGLWSYNEQFF.

This clonotype was recorded at least ten times. CDR3 nucleotides: TGCGCCAGCAGCTTTGGACTAGTCGCAGATACGCAGTATTTT. This codes for CASSFGLVADTQYF. J is TRBJ2-3 and V is TRBV5-1; 7 bases match TRBD2. V shed 2 bases, J shed 4 bases, and the junction held 4 bases outside the gene matches. Germline CDR1 is SGHRS and CDR2 is YFSETQ. The CDR3 runs to 14 residues.

This clonotype was counted many times. The V gene is TRBV5-1, the J gene TRBJ2-1; D is unresolved. The germline V gene encodes CDR1 SGHRS and CDR2 YFSETQ. Trimming took 5 bases from V and 6 from J, leaving 6 bases between them. This CDR3 has 11 residues. The CDR3 DNA sequence: TGCGCCAGCAGGAAGAGCAATGAGCAGTTCTTC. As protein: CASRKSNEQFF.

The sample holds many counts of this clonotype. This sequence joins TRBV20-1 and TRBJ2-3, with 13 bases lining up with TRBD2. The V segment lost 8 bases and the J segment 3 bases; nucleotides outside the gene matches: 2. This CDR3 region has 13 residues. Germline lookup yields CDR1 DFQATT and CDR2 SNEGSKA (reference sequence). Written as DNA, the CDR3 is TGCAGTTCGGGACTAGCGGGGACAGATACGCAGTATTTT. It yields the protein CSSGLAGTDTQYF.

There are many counts of this clonotype. V usage is TRBV5-1 and J usage is TRBJ1-1, with 8 bases matching TRBD1. V lost 3 bases, J lost 1 base, and 2 bases stayed unmatched. Germline V gene lookup returns CDR1 SGHRS and CDR2 YFSETQ. The CDR3 consists of 14 residues. The DNA of the CDR3 is TGCGCCAGCAGCTGGGGACAGGAGAACACTGAAGCTTTCTTT. Translation: CASSWGQENTEAFF.

This clonotype came up a few times. This may arise from a read error, as a much more abundant clone is one base away. V is TRBV29-1 and J is TRBJ1-1; TRBD1 might be the D (6 bases). The CDR3 contains 12 residues. The germline V gene encodes CDR1 SQVTM and CDR2 ANQGSEA. Deletions cut 7 bases from V and 4 bases from J, with 13 bases between. This CDR3 is CSGGGRGTEAFF. Here the CDR3 DNA reads TGCAGCGGGGGGGGCAGGGGCACTGAAGCTTTCTTT.

This clonotype has at least ten counts. This chain joins TRBV20-1 and TRBJ1-1; the D gene is possibly TRBD1 (5 bases). The V end lost 0 bases, the J end lost 0 bases, and 11 bases lay between the germline ends. Germline CDR1 reads DFQATT; CDR2 reads SNEGSKA (reference sequence). The CDR3 contains 15 residues. DNA for the CDR3: TGCAGTGCTAGAGATCTCTGGGGGATGAACACTGAAGCTTTCTTT. Translation: CSARDLWGMNTEAFF.

This clonotype has at least ten counts. V and J are TRBV5-1 and TRBJ2-3, with 9 bases that match TRBD2. The CDR3 spans 16 residues. V dropped 4 bases and J dropped 4; count of bases not matched to a gene: 10. Germline values: CDR1 SGHRS, CDR2 YFSETQ. The CDR3 DNA reads TGCGCCAGCAGCCGACGTGCGGGACTAGCCTCAGATACGCAGTATTTT. This translates into CASSRRAGLASDTQYF.